Listed below are T cell receptor beta chains from one sample, sequenced in a study of PD-1 blockade in classical Hodgkin lymphoma. This table comes from immunoSEQ multiplex PCR, and its TCRdb copy is limited to in-frame clones, with some not included. The sample comprises about 14,000 clones, around four fifths of which are singletons, and approximately 25% rests with the top ten. The sequenced sample was peripheral blood mononuclear cells (PBMCs), obtained before the second cycle of nivolumab. The source of these receptors is a human donor with classical Hodgkin lymphoma. Each CDR3 is given with its conserved first and last residue. The order of the fields is clone size, D gene, V gene, J gene, CDR3 DNA, CDR3 protein. A D gene is named only where the DNA matches it firmly. Part of the rows lack a size; the others show once, few, many or a class for expanded clones.

size: NA
D: NA
V: TRBV21-1
J: TRBJ1-5
DNA: TGTGCCAGCAGCCAAGAAGGGGGGAAGAGGCAGCCCCAGCATTTT
CDR3: CASSQEGGKRQPQHF

size: NA
D: NA
V: TRBV19
J: TRBJ2-6
DNA: TGTGCCAGTAGGGGGGGTACCGCTGGGGCCAACGTCCTGACTTTC
CDR3: CASRGGTAGANVLTF

size: NA
D: NA
V: TRBV7-9
J: TRBJ1-2
DNA: TGTGCCAGCAGCTCTCCAATCTTCGACAGTCACGGCTACACCTTC
CDR3: CASSSPIFDSHGYTF

size: NA
D: NA
V: TRBV19
J: TRBJ1-4
DNA: TGTGCCAGTAGTATGGTGGGTGAAAAACTGTTTTTT
CDR3: CASSMVGEKLFF

size: NA
D: NA
V: TRBV7-9
J: TRBJ1-5
DNA: TGTGCCAGCAGCTTAGCTTCAAGAGATCAGCCCCAGCATTTT
CDR3: CASSLASRDQPQHF

size: NA
D: NA
V: TRBV2
J: TRBJ1-5
DNA: TGTGCCAGCAGCGCAGGGGTTCATCAGCCCCAGCATTTT
CDR3: CASSAGVHQPQHF

size: NA
D: NA
V: TRBV19
J: TRBJ2-5
DNA: TGTGCCAGTAGTGGGGGCCGGGAAGAGACCCAGTACTTC
CDR3: CASSGGREETQYF

size: once
D: NA
V: TRBV7-2
J: TRBJ2-3
DNA: TGTGCCAGCAGCTTCCGGGACATTCGCACAGATACGCAGTATTTT
CDR3: CASSFRDIRTDTQYF

size: few
D: NA
V: TRBV4-3
J: TRBJ2-1
DNA: TGCGCCAGCAGCCAAGATAACGGGGCCTACAATGAGCAGTTCTTC
CDR3: CASSQDNGAYNEQFF

size: NA
D: NA
V: TRBV5-1
J: TRBJ1-2
DNA: TGCGCCAGCAGCTTGGGGCTTGTCTATGGCTACACCTTC
CDR3: CASSLGLVYGYTF

size: NA
D: NA
V: TRBV7-2
J: TRBJ1-1
DNA: TGTGCCAGCAGCTCTCAACGAGACACTGAAGCTTTCTTT
CDR3: CASSSQRDTEAFF

size: NA
D: NA
V: TRBV4-1
J: TRBJ1-5
DNA: TGCGCCAGCAGCCAACTCCTCCGGGACCCTCCTAGCAATCAGCCCCAGCATTTT
CDR3: CASSQLLRDPPSNQPQHF

size: NA
D: TRBD1
V: TRBV9
J: TRBJ2-7
DNA: TGTGCCAGCAGCCCCATGGGGCAGGGGGCTAGCGAGCAGTACTTC
CDR3: CASSPMGQGASEQYF

size: NA
D: TRBD2
V: TRBV7-6
J: TRBJ2-3
DNA: TGTGCCAGCAGCTTAGTTGGGGGGGTAGATACGCAGTATTTT
CDR3: CASSLVGGVDTQYF

size: NA
D: TRBD2
V: TRBV5-1
J: TRBJ2-1
DNA: TGCGCCAGCAGCTTGGGCCCCCGGACTAGCGGGGGGGCAACCAATGAGCAGTTCTTC
CDR3: CASSLGPRTSGGATNEQFF

size: NA
D: NA
V: TRBV5-4
J: TRBJ2-7
DNA: TGTGCCAGCAGCTTCGAGACAGCCTACGAGCAGTACTTC
CDR3: CASSFETAYEQYF

size: NA
D: NA
V: TRBV5-1
J: TRBJ2-5
DNA: TGCGCCAGCAGCCCGGGGGGCCCGTACCAAGAGACCCAGTACTTC
CDR3: CASSPGGPYQETQYF

size: NA
D: TRBD1
V: TRBV19
J: TRBJ1-2
DNA: TGTGCCATCCCAATGGACCCCGGGGGACAGGGTGGCGGCTACACCTTC
CDR3: CAIPMDPGGQGGGYTF

size: NA
D: NA
V: TRBV12-5
J: TRBJ1-2
DNA: TGTGCTAGTGGTTTGGCGGACAGACCCTATGGCTACACCTTC
CDR3: CASGLADRPYGYTF

size: NA
D: TRBD2
V: TRBV4-3
J: TRBJ2-5
DNA: TGCGCCAGCAGCCAAGATCACAGCGGGGTGGAGACCCAGTACTTC
CDR3: CASSQDHSGVETQYF

size: NA
D: NA
V: TRBV7-2
J: TRBJ2-2
DNA: TGTGCCAGCAGCATGCAGGGTCCGAACACCGGGGAGCTGTTTTTT
CDR3: CASSMQGPNTGELFF

size: NA
D: NA
V: TRBV10-3
J: TRBJ2-5
DNA: TGTGCCACAGGAGAGGACCGGGAAGCCCAGTACTTC
CDR3: CATGEDREAQYF